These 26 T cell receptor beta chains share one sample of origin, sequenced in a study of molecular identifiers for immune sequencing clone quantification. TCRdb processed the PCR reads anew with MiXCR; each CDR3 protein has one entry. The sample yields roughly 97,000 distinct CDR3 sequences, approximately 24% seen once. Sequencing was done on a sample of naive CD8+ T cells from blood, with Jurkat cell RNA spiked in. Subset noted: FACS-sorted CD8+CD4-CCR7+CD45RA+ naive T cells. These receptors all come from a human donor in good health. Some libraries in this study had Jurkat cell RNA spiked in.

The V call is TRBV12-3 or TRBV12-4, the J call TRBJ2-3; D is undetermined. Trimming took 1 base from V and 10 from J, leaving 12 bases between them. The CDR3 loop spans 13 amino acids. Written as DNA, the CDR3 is TGTGCCAGCAGTTTAGGGGTACGCGCTCCGCAGTATTTT. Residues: CASSLGVRAPQYF.

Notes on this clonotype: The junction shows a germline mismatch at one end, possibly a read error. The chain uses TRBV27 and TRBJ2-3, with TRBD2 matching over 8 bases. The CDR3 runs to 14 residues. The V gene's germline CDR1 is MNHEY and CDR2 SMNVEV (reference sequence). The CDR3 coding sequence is TGTTCCAGCAGTTGGGCGGGGGGCCCCTCTAAGCAGTATTTT. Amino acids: CSSSWAGGPSKQYF.

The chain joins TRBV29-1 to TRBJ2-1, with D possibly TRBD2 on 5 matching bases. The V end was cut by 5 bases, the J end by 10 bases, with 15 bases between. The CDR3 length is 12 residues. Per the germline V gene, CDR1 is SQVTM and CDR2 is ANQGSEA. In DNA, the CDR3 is TGCAGCGTTCTTGTTCTCGGCGGGGAGCAGTTCTTC. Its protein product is CSVLVLGGEQFF.

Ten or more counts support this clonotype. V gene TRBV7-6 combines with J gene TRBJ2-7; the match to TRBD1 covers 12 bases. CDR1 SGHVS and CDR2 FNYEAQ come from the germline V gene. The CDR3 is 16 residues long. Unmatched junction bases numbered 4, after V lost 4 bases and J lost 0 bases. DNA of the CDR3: TGTGCCAGCAGCTCGGGACAGGGGGCCTCCTCCTACGAGCAGTACTTC. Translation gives CASSSGQGASSYEQYF.

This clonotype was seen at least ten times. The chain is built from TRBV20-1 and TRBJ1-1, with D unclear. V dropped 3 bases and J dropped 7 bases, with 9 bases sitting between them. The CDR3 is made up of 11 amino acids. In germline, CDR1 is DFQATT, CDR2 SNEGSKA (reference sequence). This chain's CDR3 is CSASLGFEAFF. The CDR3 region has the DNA TGCAGTGCTAGTTTGGGGTTTGAAGCTTTCTTT.

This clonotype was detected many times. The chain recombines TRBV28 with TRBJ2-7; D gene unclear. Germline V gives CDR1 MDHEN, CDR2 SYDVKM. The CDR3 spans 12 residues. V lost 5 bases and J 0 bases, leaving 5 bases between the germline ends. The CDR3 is CASSTFSYEQYF. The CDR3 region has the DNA TGTGCCAGCAGTACCTTCTCCTACGAGCAGTACTTC.

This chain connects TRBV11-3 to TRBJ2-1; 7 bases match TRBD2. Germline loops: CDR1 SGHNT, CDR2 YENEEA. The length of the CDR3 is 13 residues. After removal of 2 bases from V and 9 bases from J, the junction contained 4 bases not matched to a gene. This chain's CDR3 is CASSLSSGSEQFF. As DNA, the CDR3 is TGTGCCAGCAGCTTAAGTAGCGGGTCTGAGCAGTTCTTC.

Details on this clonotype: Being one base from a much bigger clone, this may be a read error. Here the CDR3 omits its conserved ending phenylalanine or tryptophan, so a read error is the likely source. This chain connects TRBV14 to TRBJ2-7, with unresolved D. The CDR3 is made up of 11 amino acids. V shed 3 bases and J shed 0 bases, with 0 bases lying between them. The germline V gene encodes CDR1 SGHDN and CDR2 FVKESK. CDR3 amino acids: CASSHSYEQYL. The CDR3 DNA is TGTGCCAGCAGCCACTCCTACGAGCAGTACCTC.

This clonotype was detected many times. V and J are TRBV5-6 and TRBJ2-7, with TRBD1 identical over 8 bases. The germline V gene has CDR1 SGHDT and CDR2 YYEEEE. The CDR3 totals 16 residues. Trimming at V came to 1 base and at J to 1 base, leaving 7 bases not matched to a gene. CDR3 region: CASSLSLGQASYEQYF. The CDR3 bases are TGTGCCAGCAGCTTGAGCTTGGGACAGGCGTCCTACGAGCAGTACTTC.

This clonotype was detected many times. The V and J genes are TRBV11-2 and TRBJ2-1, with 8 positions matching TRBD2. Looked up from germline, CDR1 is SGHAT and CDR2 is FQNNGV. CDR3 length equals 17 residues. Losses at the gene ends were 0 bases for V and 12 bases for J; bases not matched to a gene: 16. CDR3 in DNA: TGTGCCAGCAGCTTAGATGGGGGCCTAGCGGGTTTGTACGGGCAGTTCTTC. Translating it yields CASSLDGGLAGLYGQFF.

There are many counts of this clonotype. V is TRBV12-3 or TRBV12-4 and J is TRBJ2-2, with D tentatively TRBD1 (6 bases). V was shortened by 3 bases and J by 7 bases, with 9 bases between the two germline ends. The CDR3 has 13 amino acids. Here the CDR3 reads CASSFSGVGELFF. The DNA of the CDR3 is TGTGCCAGCAGTTTCTCAGGGGTCGGGGAGCTGTTTTTT.

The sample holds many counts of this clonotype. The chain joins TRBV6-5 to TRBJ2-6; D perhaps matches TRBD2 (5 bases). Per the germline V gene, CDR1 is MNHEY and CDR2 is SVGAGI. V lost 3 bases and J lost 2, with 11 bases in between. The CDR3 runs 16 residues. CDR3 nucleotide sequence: TGTGCCAGCAGTTATAACGGGGATCCTGGGGCCAACGTCCTGACTTTC. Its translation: CASSYNGDPGANVLTF.

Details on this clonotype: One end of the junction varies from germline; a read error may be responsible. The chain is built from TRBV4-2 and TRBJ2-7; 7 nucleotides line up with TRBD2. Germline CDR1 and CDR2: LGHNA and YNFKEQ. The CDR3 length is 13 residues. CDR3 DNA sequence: TGTACCAGCACCGGGGCAGGGACTATCGCGCAGTACTTC. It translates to CTSTGAGTIAQYF.

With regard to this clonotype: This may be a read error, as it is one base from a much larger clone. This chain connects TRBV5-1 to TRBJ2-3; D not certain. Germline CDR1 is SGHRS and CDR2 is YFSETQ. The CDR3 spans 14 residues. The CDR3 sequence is CASSSNSGTETQYF. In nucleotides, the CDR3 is TGCGCCAGCAGCTCCAACTCAGGAACAGAAACGCAGTATTTT.

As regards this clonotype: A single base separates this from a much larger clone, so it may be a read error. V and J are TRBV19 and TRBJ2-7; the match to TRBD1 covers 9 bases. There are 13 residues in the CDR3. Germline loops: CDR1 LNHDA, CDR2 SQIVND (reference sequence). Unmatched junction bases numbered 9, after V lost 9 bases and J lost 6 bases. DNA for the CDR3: TGTGCCAGCTACCCGGGACAGGGCTGCGAGCAGTACTTC. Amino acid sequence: CASYPGQGCEQYF.

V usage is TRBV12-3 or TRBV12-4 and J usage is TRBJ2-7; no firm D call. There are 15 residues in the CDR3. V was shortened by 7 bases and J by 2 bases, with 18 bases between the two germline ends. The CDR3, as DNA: TGTGCCAGCAAATCAGGCGGATCCGTCACCTACGAGCAGTACTTC. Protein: CASKSGGSVTYEQYF.

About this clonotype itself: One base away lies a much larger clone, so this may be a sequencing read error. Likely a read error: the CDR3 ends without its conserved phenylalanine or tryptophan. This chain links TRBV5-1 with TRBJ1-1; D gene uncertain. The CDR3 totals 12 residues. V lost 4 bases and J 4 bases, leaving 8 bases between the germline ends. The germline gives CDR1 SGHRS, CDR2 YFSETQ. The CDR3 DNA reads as TGCGCCAGCAGCCCGGACCTCACTGAAGCTTTCTAT. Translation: CASSPDLTEAFY.

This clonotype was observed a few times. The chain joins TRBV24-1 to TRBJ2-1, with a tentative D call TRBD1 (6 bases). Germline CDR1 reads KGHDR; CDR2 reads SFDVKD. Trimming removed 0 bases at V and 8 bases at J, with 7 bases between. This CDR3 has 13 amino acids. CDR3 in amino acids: CATSDLWGHEQFF. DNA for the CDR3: TGTGCCACCAGTGATTTGTGGGGGCATGAGCAGTTCTTC.

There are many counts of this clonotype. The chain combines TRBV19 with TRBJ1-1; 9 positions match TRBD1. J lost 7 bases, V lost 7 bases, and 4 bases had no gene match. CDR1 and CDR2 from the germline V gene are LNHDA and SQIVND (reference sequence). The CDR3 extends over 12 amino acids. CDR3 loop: CASTPDRGEAFF. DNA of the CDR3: TGTGCCAGTACCCCGGACAGGGGTGAAGCTTTCTTT.

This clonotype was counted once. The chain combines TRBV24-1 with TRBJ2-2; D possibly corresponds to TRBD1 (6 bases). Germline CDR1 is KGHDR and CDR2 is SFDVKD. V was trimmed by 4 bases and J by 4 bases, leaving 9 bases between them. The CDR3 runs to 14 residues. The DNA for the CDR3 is TGTGCCACCAGTGAGGGGACAACCACCGGGGAGCTGTTTTTT. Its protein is CATSEGTTTGELFF.

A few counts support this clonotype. The CDR3 sequence is CSVEYRDRQSRETQYF. The CDR3 nucleotides read TGCAGCGTTGAATACCGGGACAGACAATCTAGGGAGACCCAGTACTTC. V and J are TRBV29-1 and TRBJ2-5; 7 bases map to TRBD1. Trimming at V came to 2 bases and at J to 5 bases, leaving 14 bases not matched to a gene. Per the germline V gene, CDR1 is SQVTM and CDR2 is ANQGSEA. The CDR3 length is 16 residues.

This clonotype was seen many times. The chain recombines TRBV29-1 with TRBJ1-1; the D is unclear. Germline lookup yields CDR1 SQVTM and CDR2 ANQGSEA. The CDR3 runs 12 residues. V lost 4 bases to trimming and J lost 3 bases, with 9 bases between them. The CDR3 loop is CSVVDIYTEAFF. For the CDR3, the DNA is TGCAGCGTTGTAGACATCTACACTGAAGCTTTCTTT.

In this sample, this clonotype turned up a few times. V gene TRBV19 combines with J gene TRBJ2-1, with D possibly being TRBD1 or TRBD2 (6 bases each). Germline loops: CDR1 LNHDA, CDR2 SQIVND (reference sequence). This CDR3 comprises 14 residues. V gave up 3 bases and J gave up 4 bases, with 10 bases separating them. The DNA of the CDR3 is TGTGCCAGTAGTATGGGGGGCCTGTACAATGAGCAGTTCTTC. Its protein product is CASSMGGLYNEQFF.

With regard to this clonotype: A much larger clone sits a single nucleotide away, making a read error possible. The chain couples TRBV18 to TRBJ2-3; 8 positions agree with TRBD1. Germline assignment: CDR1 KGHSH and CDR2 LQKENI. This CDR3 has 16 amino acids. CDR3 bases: TGTGCCAGCTCACCACCGGACAGGGTGAGCACAGATATGCAGTATTTT. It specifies CASSPPDRVSTDMQYF.

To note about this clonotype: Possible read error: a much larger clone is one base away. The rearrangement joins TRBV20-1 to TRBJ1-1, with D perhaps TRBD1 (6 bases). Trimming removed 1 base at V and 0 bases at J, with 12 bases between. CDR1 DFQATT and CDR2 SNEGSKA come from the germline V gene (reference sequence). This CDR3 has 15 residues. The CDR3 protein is CSARAPTGMNTEAFF. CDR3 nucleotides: TGCAGTGCTAGAGCCCCTACAGGGATGAACACTGAAGCTTTCTTT.

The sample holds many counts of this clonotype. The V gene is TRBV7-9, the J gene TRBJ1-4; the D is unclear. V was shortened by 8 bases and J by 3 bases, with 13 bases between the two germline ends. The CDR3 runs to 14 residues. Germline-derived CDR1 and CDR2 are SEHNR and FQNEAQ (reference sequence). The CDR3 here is CASVPGGSNEKLFF. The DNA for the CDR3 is TGTGCCAGCGTACCAGGCGGCTCTAATGAAAAACTGTTTTTT.